This T cell receptor beta chain was sequenced for a study of T cell changes during pregnancy in multiple sclerosis. Using immunoSEQ multiplex PCR, the repertoire was profiled, and TCRdb retains in-frame clones only, with some absent. The sample includes tens of thousands of clones, 75% to 95% of them seen just once. V lost 5 bases to trimming and J lost 5 bases, with 15 bases between them. The germline gives CDR1 SGHNT, CDR2 YYREEE (reference sequence). CDR3 length equals 14 residues. The material was CD4+ T cells from peripheral blood mononuclear cells, obtained in the second trimester of pregnancy. This TCR was sampled from a female donor in good health, enrolled as a control in a pregnancy study. J is TRBJ2-3 and V is TRBV5-4; possibly TRBD2 for D (6 bases). The CDR3 reads CASRTDWRGDTQYF. CDR3 in DNA: TGTGCCAGCAGAACCGACTGGAGGGGAGATACGCAGTATTTT. The full variable domain, completed using reference TRBV5-4 and TRBJ2-3, is ETGVTQSPTHLIKTRGQQVTLRCSSQSGHNTVSWYQQALGQGPQFIFQYYREEENGRGNFPPRFSGLQFPNYSSELNVNALELDDSALYLCASRTDWRGDTQYFGPGTRLTVL.